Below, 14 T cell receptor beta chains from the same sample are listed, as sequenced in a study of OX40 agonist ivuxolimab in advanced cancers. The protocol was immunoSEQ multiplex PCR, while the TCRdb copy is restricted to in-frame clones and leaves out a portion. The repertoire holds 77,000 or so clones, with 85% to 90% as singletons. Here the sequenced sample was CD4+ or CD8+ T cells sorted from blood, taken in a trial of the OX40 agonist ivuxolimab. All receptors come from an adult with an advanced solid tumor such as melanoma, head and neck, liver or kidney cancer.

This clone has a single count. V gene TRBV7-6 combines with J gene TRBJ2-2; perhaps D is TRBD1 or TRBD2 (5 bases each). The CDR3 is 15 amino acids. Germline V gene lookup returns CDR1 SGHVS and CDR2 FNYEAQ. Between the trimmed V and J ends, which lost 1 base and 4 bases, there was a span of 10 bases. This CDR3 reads CASSLVAGSTGELFF. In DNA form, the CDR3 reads TGTGCCAGCAGCTTAGTAGCAGGGAGCACCGGGGAGCTGTTTTTT. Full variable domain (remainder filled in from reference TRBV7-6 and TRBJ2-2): GAGVSQSPRYKVTKRGQDVALRCDPISGHVSLYWYRQALGQGPEFLTYFNYEAQQDKSGLPNDRFSAERPEGSISTLTIQRTEQRDSAMYRCASSLVAGSTGELFFGEGSRLTVL.

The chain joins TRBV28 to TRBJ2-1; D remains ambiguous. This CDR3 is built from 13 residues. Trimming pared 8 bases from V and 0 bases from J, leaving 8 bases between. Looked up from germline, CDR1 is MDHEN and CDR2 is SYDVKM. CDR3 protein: CASRLSSYNEQFF. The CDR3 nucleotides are TGTGCCAGCCGATTGAGCTCCTACAATGAGCAGTTCTTC.

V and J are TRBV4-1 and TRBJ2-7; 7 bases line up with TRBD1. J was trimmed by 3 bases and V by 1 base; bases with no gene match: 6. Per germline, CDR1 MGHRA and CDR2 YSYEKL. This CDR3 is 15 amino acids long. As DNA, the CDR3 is TGCGCCAGCAGCCAAGTGGGACAGAAGAACTACGAGCAGTACTTC. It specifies CASSQVGQKNYEQYF.

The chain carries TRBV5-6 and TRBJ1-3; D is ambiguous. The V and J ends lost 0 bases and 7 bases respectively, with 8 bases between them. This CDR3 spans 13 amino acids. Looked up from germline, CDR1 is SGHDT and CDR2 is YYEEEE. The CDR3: CASSLGRGNTIYF. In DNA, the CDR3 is TGTGCCAGCAGCTTGGGGAGAGGGAACACCATATATTTT.

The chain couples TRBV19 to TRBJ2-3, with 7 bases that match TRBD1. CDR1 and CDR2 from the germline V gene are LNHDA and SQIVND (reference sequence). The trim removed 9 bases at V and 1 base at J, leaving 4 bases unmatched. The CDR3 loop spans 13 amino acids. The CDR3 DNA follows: TGTGCCAGCCGGGACAGAGGCACAGATACGCAGTATTTT. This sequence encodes CASRDRGTDTQYF. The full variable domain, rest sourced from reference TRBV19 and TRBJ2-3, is DGGITQSPKYLFRKEGQNVTLSCEQNLNHDAMYWYRQDPGQGLRLIYYSQIVNDFQKGDIAEGYSVSREKKESFPLTVTSAQKNPTAFYLCASRDRGTDTQYFGPGTRLTVL.

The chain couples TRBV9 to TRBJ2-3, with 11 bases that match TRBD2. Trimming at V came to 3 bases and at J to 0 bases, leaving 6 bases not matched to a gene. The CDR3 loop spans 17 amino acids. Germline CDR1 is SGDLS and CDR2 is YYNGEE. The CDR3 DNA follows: TGTGCCAGCAGCGCGAGGACTAGCGGGTTAAGCACAGATACGCAGTATTTT. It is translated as CASSARTSGLSTDTQYF.

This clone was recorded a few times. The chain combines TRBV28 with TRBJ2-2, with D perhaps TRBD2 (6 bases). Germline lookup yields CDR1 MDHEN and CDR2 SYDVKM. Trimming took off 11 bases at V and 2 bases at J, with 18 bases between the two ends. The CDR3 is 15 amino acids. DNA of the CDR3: TGTGCCTGCGGACTATTCAAAATAAACACCGGGGAGCTGTTTTTT. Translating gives CACGLFKINTGELFF. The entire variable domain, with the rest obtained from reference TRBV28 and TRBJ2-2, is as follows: DVKVTQSSRYLVKRTGEKVFLECVQDMDHENMFWYRQDPGLGLRLIYFSYDVKMKEKGDIPEGYSVSREKKERFSLILESASTNQTSMYLCACGLFKINTGELFFGEGSRLTVL.

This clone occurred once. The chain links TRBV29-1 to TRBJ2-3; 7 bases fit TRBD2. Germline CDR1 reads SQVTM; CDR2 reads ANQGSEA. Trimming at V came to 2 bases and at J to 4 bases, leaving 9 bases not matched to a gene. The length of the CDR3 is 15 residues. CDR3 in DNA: TGCAGCGTTGAACCAAGGGAGGGCCTCGCAGATACGCAGTATTTT. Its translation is CSVEPREGLADTQYF.

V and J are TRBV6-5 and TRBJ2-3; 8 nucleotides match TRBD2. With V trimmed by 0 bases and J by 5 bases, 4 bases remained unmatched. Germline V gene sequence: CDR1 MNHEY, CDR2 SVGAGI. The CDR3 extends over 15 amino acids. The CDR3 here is CASSYSSLAGDTQYF. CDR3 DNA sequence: TGTGCCAGCAGTTACTCGAGCCTAGCGGGAGATACGCAGTATTTT.

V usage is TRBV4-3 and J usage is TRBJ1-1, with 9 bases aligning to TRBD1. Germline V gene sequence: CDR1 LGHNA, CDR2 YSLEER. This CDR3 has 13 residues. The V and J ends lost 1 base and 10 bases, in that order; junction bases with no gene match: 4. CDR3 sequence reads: CASSQGTGAGAFF. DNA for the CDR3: TGCGCCAGCAGCCAAGGGACAGGGGCCGGAGCTTTCTTT.

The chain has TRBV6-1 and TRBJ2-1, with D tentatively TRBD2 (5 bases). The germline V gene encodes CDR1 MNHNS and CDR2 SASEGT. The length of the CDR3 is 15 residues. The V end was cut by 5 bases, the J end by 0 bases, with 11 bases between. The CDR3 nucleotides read TGTGCCAGCAGTTTTAGCGTGAGCTCCTACAATGAGCAGTTCTTC. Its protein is CASSFSVSSYNEQFF.

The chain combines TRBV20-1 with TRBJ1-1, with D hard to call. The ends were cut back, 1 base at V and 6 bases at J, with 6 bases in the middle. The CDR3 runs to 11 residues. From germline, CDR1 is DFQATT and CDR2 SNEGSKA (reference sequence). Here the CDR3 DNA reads TGCAGTGCTAGAGTTCAGCCTGAAGCTTTCTTT. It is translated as CSARVQPEAFF.

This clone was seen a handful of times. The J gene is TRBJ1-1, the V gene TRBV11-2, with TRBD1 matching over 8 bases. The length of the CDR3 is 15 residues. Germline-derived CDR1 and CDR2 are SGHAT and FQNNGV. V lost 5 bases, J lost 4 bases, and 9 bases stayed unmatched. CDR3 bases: TGTGCCAGCAGCCCCGACAGGGGTCGCGGCACTGAAGCTTTCTTT. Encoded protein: CASSPDRGRGTEAFF.

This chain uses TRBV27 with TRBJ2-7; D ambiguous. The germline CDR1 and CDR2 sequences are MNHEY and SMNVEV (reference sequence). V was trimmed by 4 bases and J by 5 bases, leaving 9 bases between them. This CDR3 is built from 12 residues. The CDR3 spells CASSSLQDEQYF. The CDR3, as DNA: TGTGCCAGCAGTTCTCTCCAGGACGAGCAGTACTTC.